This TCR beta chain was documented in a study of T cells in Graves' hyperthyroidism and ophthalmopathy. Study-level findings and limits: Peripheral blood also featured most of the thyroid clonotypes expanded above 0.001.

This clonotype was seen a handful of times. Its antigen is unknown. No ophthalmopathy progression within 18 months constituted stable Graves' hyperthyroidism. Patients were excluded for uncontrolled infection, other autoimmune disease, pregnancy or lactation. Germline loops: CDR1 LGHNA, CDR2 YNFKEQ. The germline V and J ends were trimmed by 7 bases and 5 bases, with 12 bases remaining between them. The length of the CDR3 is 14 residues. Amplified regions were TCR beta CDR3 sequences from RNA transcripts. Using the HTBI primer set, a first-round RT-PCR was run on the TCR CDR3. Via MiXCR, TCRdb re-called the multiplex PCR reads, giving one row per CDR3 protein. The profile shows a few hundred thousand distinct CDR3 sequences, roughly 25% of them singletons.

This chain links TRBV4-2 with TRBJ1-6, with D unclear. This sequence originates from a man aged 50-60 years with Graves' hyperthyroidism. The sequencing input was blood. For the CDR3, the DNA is TGTGCCAGCACGCGGGGAGGCCATAATTCACCCCTCCACTTT. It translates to CASTRGGHNSPLHF.